This T cell receptor beta chain is from a study of blood T cell repertoires in COVID-19. Study summary: T cells, B-cell-depleted T cells, or PBMCs supplied cDNA or gDNA.

This CDR3 is built from 12 residues. The germline gives CDR1 MNHEY, CDR2 SVGAGI. V gave up 6 bases and J gave up 6 bases; unmatched junction bases: 1. Authors' data handling: Reference gene primers were amplified, and this amplification served to estimate nucleated cell counts. The repertoire was sequenced with immunoSEQ multiplex PCR; TCRdb's copy has only in-frame clones and lacks some. That table gives V, J and clone size, and the DNA gave D and trimming. The sample includes around 290,000 clones, roughly 86% seen only once; the top ten take less than 9.5%. The TCR was taken from a woman aged 50 to 60 who had recovered from COVID-19. The specimen was peripheral blood. The chain combines TRBV6-5 with TRBJ2-5, with 10 bases lining up with TRBD2. The CDR3 loop is CASRTSGKTQYF. The CDR3 DNA follows: TGTGCCAGCAGAACTAGCGGGAAGACCCAGTACTTC.